These 24 T cell receptor beta chains were all obtained from the same sample, sequenced in a study of blood T cell repertoires in COVID-19. Here immunoSEQ multiplex PCR was the method, and the copy in TCRdb shows in-frame clones only, minus some. The profile shows roughly 91,000 clones, 65% to 80% of them singletons. Sample: peripheral blood. The receptors come from a man between 65 and 80 years old with acute or convalescent COVID-19.

The chain carries TRBV19 and TRBJ1-6; D ambiguous. The CDR3 has 15 amino acids. The germline CDR1 and CDR2 sequences are LNHDA and SQIVND (reference sequence). V shed 7 bases and J shed 0 bases, with 10 bases lying between them. DNA of the CDR3: TGTGCCAGTACCTCGGGGAGCTCCTATAATTCACCCCTCCACTTT. Translating it yields CASTSGSSYNSPLHF.

V and J are TRBV9 and TRBJ2-1; D uncertain. Trimming left V 0 bases short and J 2 bases short, with 9 bases between. CDR3 length: 15 amino acids. CDR1 is SGDLS and CDR2 is YYNGEE in the germline V gene. The CDR3 coding sequence is TGTGCCAGCAGCGTAGTGCAGAACCCCTACAATGAGCAGTTCTTC. It is translated as CASSVVQNPYNEQFF.

The V and J genes are TRBV4-1 and TRBJ2-7, with a weak D call TRBD1 (6 bases). V was pared by 6 bases and J by 4 bases, with 13 bases between. The CDR3 sequence is 13 residues long. The germline V gene encodes CDR1 MGHRA and CDR2 YSYEKL. CDR3 bases: TGCGCCAGCAGTAACACAGGGAGATACGAGCAGTACTTC. Its translation: CASSNTGRYEQYF.

The chain couples TRBV7-8 to TRBJ2-1, with 14 positions matching TRBD2. J lost 6 bases, V lost 5 bases, and 12 bases had no gene match. Per germline, CDR1 SGHVS and CDR2 FQNEAQ. The CDR3 runs 18 residues. CDR3 region: CASSPRTSGGIPSNEQFF. CDR3 coding DNA: TGTGCCAGCAGCCCGCGGACTAGCGGGGGGATCCCCTCCAATGAGCAGTTCTTC.

V is TRBV2 and J is TRBJ2-3; 7 bases map to TRBD1. CDR3 length: 15 amino acids. Germline CDR1 reads SNHLY; CDR2 reads FYNNEI. The junction had 5 bases not matched to a gene; V was cut back by 5 bases and J by 0 bases. CDR3 bases: TGTGCCAGCAGTCGGGGACAGCAAAGCACAGATACGCAGTATTTT. The encoded protein is CASSRGQQSTDTQYF.

This chain uses TRBV19 with TRBJ1-3, with D perhaps matching TRBD1 (5 bases). Germline V gene lookup returns CDR1 LNHDA and CDR2 SQIVND (reference sequence). The CDR3 has 16 amino acids. With 4 bases removed from V and 0 bases from J, the gap between germline ends came to 13 bases. CDR3 nucleotides: TGTGCCAGTAGTAGCCTAGACAGATCCTCTGGAAACACCATATATTTT. It yields the protein CASSSLDRSSGNTIYF.

This clone was detected a few times. The chain has TRBV18 and TRBJ1-2, with 10 bases that match TRBD1. The germline gives CDR1 KGHSH, CDR2 LQKENI. The CDR3 length is 14 residues. The trim removed 3 bases at V and 8 bases at J, leaving 6 bases unmatched. The CDR3 protein is CASSPPTGGYGYTF. The DNA of the CDR3 is TGTGCCAGCTCACCGCCGACAGGGGGCTACGGCTACACCTTC.

The chain is built from TRBV4-2 and TRBJ2-1; D perhaps matches TRBD2 (5 bases). The germline CDR1 and CDR2 sequences are LGHNA and YNFKEQ. V lost 3 bases to trimming and J lost 0 bases, with 12 bases between them. The CDR3 length is 16 residues. As DNA, the CDR3 is TGTGCCAGCAGCCAGGGAGACTATCGCTCCTACAATGAGCAGTTCTTC. It is translated as CASSQGDYRSYNEQFF.

The rearrangement uses TRBV11-2 and TRBJ2-7; the D gene is possibly TRBD2 (5 bases). This CDR3 region has 12 residues. Germline CDR1 and CDR2: SGHAT and FQNNGV. The V end lost 11 bases, the J end lost 0 bases, and 11 bases lay between the germline ends. The CDR3 DNA is TGTGCCTCGGGGAGTAGCTCCTACGAGCAGTACTTC. Protein product: CASGSSSYEQYF.

The rearrangement links TRBV30 to TRBJ2-7; D is possibly TRBD2 (6 bases). V was clipped by 0 bases and J by 7 bases, with 16 bases between them. CDR3 size: 14 residues. Germline V gives CDR1 GTSNPN, CDR2 SVGIG (reference sequence). Here the CDR3 reads CAWSVRGGFEEQYF. The CDR3 DNA reads as TGTGCCTGGAGTGTACGGGGAGGTTTCGAAGAGCAGTACTTC.

This chain joins TRBV3-1 (or the pseudogene TRBV3-2) and TRBJ2-7; the D gene is possibly TRBD1 (6 bases). Germline CDR1 is LGHDT and CDR2 is YNNKEL (reference sequence). CDR3 length equals 15 residues. The germline V and J ends were trimmed by 4 bases and 4 bases, with 17 bases remaining between them. CDR3 sequence: CASSRKKGDGYEQYF. CDR3 nucleotide sequence: TGTGCCAGCAGCCGTAAAAAGGGGGACGGTTACGAGCAGTACTTC.

DNA for the CDR3: TGTGCCACCAGCAGGGACAGGGGGGTAGATACGCAGTATTTT. The encoded protein is CATSRDRGVDTQYF. This chain joins TRBV15 and TRBJ2-3, with 10 bases that match TRBD1. The CDR3 totals 14 residues. Germline CDR1 is LNHNV and CDR2 is YYDKDF (reference sequence). Trimming removed 3 bases from V and 5 bases from J; junction bases left unmatched: 2.

This chain links TRBV27 with TRBJ1-4; D not certain. The V gene lost 5 bases and the J gene lost 4 bases, with 14 bases spanning the gap. Germline V gene data show CDR1 as MNHEY and CDR2 as SMNVEV (reference sequence). This CDR3 is built from 15 residues. The CDR3 DNA reads TGTGCCAGCAGTGCCCGACAAGGTGGTAATGAAAAACTGTTTTTT. Translating gives CASSARQGGNEKLFF.

This chain uses TRBV6-5 with TRBJ2-7; D is perhaps TRBD2 (5 bases). The CDR3 is 12 amino acids. Trimming took 7 bases from V and 4 from J, leaving 11 bases between them. Per germline, CDR1 MNHEY and CDR2 SVGAGI. Written as DNA, the CDR3 is TGTGCCAGCACACCTAGGAGGTACGAGCAGTACTTC. It codes for CASTPRRYEQYF.

This chain joins TRBV7-3 and TRBJ2-1, with a possible D match to TRBD1 (6 bases). The CDR3 spans 13 residues. The germline V gene has CDR1 SGHTA and CDR2 FQGTGA. V was pared by 5 bases and J by 5 bases, with 10 bases between. CDR3 protein: CASSPSGDNEQFF. CDR3 nucleotide sequence: TGTGCCAGCAGCCCCTCAGGGGACAATGAGCAGTTCTTC.

V gene TRBV6-5 combines with J gene TRBJ1-1; possible D gene TRBD1, 6 bases. V was trimmed by 5 bases and J by 1 base, leaving 8 bases between them. Germline values: CDR1 MNHEY, CDR2 SVGAGI. The CDR3 covers 13 residues. The CDR3 coding sequence is TGTGCCAGCAGTCCGACAGGGAACACTGAAGCTTTCTTT. Its translation: CASSPTGNTEAFF.

This sequence joins TRBV2 and TRBJ1-3; no clear D gene. Trimming shortened V by 6 bases and J by 0 bases, and 15 bases separated the two germline ends. This CDR3 has 16 residues. Germline V gives CDR1 SNHLY, CDR2 FYNNEI. CDR3 residues: CASSLGFRSSGNTIYF. Here the CDR3 DNA reads TGTGCCAGCAGCCTTGGGTTCCGGAGCTCTGGAAACACCATATATTTT.

The gene calls are TRBV28 and TRBJ1-2, with 9 nucleotides matching TRBD1. The CDR3 sequence is 15 residues long. Germline-derived CDR1 and CDR2 are MDHEN and SYDVKM. With V trimmed by 11 bases and J by 5 bases, 15 bases remained unmatched. The CDR3: CAGKPTGQGGYGYTF. In nucleotides, the CDR3 is TGTGCCGGAAAACCCACGGGACAGGGAGGGTATGGCTACACCTTC.

V gene TRBV4-1 combines with J gene TRBJ1-4, with 11 bases identical to TRBD1. CDR1 and CDR2 (germline): MGHRA, YSYEKL. Trimming took 1 base from V and 7 from J; bases not matched to a gene: 2. This CDR3 comprises 15 residues. CDR3 region: CASSQGDRGSEKLFF. The CDR3 DNA is TGCGCCAGCAGCCAAGGGGACAGGGGGAGTGAAAAACTGTTTTTT.

This chain uses TRBV28 with TRBJ2-4; possibly TRBD1 for D (5 bases). The length of the CDR3 is 16 residues. V gave up 6 bases and J gave up 0 bases, with 15 bases separating them. Germline-derived CDR1 and CDR2 are MDHEN and SYDVKM. The CDR3 region is CASSPYRLLAKNIQYF. CDR3 coding DNA: TGTGCCAGCAGCCCGTACAGGCTACTAGCCAAAAACATTCAGTACTTC.

The V call is TRBV5-1, the J call TRBJ2-1; a weak D match, TRBD2 (5 bases). Trimming removed 0 bases from V and 8 bases from J, with 9 bases in between. The length of the CDR3 is 13 residues. Germline V gives CDR1 SGHRS, CDR2 YFSETQ. CDR3 residues: CASSLASNDEQFF. The CDR3, as DNA: TGCGCCAGCAGCTTGGCTAGCAACGATGAGCAGTTCTTC.

The rearrangement joins TRBV7-9 to TRBJ1-1; TRBD1 aligns across 7 bases. This CDR3 comprises 14 residues. Germline CDR1 SEHNR, CDR2 FQNEAQ (reference sequence). V lost 2 bases, J lost 7 bases, and 7 bases stayed unmatched. CDR3 protein: CASSLRGGYGEAFF. The CDR3 DNA follows: TGTGCCAGCAGCTTAAGAGGGGGCTACGGTGAAGCTTTCTTT.

The J gene is TRBJ2-3, the V gene TRBV6-1; perhaps TRBD1 as D (5 bases). Germline CDR1 and CDR2: MNHNS and SASEGT. CDR3 length equals 15 residues. V lost 3 bases to trimming and J lost 2 bases, with 12 bases between them. CDR3 region: CASSDGRVVTDTQYF. CDR3 nucleotides: TGTGCCAGCAGTGATGGCAGGGTCGTCACAGATACGCAGTATTTT.

Written as DNA, the CDR3 is TGCGCCAGCAGCCAAGATCGGGAGATCTCTGGAAACACCATATATTTT. Translated, it gives CASSQDREISGNTIYF. The V call is TRBV4-1, the J call TRBJ1-3, with D uncertain. The germline V and J ends were trimmed by 0 bases and 0 bases, with 9 bases remaining between them. Germline V gives CDR1 MGHRA, CDR2 YSYEKL. This CDR3 has 16 residues.